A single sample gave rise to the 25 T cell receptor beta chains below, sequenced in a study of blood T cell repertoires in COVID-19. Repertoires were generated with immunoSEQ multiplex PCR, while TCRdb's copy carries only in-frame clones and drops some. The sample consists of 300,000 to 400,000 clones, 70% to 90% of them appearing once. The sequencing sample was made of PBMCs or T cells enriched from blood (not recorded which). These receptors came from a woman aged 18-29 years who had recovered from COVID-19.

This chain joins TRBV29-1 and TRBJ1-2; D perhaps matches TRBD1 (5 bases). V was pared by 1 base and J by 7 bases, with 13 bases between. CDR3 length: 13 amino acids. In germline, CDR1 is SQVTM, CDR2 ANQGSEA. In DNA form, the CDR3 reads TGCAGCGTTGAAGTGCCGCTGGGGGGTGGCTACACCTTC. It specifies CSVEVPLGGGYTF. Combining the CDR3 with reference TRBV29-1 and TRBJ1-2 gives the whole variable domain SAVISQKPSRDICQRGTSLTIQCQVDSQVTMMFWYRQQPGQSLTLIATANQGSEATYESGFVIDKFPISRPNLTFSTLTVSNMSPEDSSIYLCSVEVPLGGGYTFGSGTRLTVV.

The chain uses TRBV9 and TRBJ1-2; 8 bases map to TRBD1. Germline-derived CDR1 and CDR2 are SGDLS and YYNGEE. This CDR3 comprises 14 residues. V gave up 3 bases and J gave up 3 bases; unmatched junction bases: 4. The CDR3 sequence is CASSAGTGDYGYTF. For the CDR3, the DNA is TGTGCCAGCAGCGCCGGGACAGGAGACTATGGCTACACCTTC.

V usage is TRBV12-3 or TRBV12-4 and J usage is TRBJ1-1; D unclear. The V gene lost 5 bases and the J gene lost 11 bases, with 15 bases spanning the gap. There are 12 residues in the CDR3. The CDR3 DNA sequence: TGTGCCAGCAGTCATCCCGGGAATCGTGCTTTCTTT. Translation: CASSHPGNRAFF.

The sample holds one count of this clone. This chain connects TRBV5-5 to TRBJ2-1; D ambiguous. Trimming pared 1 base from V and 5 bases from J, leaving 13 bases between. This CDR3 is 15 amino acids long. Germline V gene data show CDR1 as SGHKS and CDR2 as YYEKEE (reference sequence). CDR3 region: CASSLLKYMNNEQFF. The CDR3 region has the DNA TGTGCCAGCAGCTTGCTTAAGTACATGAACAATGAGCAGTTCTTC. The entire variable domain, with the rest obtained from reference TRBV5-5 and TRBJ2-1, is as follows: DAGVTQSPTHLIKTRGQQVTLRCSPISGHKSVSWYQQVLGQGPQFIFQYYEKEERGRGNFPDRFSARQFPNYSSELNVNALLLGDSALYLCASSLLKYMNNEQFFGPGTRLTVL.

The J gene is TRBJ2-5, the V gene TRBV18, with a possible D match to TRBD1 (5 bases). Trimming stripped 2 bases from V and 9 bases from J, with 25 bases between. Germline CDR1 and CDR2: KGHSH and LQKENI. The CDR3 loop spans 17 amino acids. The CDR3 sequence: CASSPSIHTLHLGAQYF. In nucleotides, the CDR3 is TGTGCCAGCTCACCATCTATTCACACGCTCCATTTAGGGGCCCAGTACTTC.

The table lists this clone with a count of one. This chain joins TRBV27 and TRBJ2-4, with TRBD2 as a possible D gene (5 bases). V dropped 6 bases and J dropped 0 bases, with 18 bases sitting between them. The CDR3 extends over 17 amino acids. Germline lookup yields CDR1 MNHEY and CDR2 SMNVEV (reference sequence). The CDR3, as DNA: TGTGCCAGCAGCCCGGGGTGGGCAGAGCTAGCCAAAAACATTCAGTACTTC. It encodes CASSPGWAELAKNIQYF.

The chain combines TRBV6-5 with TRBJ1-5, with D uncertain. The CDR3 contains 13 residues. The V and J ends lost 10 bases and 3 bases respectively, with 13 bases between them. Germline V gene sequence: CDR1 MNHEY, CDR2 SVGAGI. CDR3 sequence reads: CAIRGLSNQPQHF. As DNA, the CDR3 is TGTGCCATCCGTGGACTGTCCAATCAGCCCCAGCATTTT.

CDR3 sequence: CASGEYENQPQHF. CDR3 in DNA: TGTGCTAGTGGAGAATACGAGAATCAGCCCCAGCATTTT. This chain joins TRBV12-5 and TRBJ1-5; D gene uncertain. The CDR3 consists of 13 residues. V lost 6 bases to trimming and J lost 4 bases, with 10 bases between them. Germline CDR1 reads LGHNT; CDR2 reads FRNRAP.

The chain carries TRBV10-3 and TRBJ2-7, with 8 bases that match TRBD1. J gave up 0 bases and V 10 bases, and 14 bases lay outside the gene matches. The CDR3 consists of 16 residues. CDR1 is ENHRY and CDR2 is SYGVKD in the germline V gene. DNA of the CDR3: TGTGCCAGTCTCGATTGGACAGGGCGATCCTCCTACGAGCAGTACTTC. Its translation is CASLDWTGRSSYEQYF.

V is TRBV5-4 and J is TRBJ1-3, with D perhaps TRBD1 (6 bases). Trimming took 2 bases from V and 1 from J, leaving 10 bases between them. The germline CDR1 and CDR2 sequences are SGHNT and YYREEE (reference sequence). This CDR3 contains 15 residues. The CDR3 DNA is TGTGCCAGCAGCTTACAGGGTATGTCTGGAAACACCATATATTTT. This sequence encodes CASSLQGMSGNTIYF.

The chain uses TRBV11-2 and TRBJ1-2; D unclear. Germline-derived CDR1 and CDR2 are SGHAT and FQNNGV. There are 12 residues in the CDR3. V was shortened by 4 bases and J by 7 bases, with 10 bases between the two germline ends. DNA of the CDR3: TGTGCCAGCAGCTCGGAGTTCGTTGGCTACACCTTC. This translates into CASSSEFVGYTF.

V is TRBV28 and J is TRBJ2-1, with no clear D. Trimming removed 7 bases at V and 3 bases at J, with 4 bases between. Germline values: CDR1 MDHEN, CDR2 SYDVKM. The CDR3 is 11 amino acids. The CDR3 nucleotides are TGTGCCAGCATCCGCTACAATGAGCAGTTCTTC. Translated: CASIRYNEQFF.

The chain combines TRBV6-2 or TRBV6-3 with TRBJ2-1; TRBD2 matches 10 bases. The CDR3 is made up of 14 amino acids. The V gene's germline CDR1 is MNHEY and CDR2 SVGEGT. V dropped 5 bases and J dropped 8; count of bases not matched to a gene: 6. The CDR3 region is CASSDVAGGHEQFF. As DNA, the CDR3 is TGTGCCAGCAGTGACGTAGCGGGGGGCCATGAGCAGTTCTTC.

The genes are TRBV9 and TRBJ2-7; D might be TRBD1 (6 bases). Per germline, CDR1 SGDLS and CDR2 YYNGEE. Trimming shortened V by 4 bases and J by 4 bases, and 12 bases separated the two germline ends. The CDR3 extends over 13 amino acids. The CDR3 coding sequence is TGTGCCAGCAGCCCATCTCAGGGGTACGAGCAGTACTTC. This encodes CASSPSQGYEQYF.

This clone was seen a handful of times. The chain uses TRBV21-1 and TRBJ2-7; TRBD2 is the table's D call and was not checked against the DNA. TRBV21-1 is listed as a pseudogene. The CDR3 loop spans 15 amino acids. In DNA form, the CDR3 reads TGTGCCAGCATCTCCCTCATAAGCCCTTACTACGAGCAGTACTTC. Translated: CASISLISPYYEQYF.

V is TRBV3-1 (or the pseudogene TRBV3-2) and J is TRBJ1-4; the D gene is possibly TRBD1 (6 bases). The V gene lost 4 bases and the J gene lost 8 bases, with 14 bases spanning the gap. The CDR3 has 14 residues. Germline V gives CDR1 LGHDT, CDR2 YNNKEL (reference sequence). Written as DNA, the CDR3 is TGTGCCAGCAGCCTACAGGGTCGTCGCGAAAAACTGTTTTTT. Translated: CASSLQGRREKLFF.

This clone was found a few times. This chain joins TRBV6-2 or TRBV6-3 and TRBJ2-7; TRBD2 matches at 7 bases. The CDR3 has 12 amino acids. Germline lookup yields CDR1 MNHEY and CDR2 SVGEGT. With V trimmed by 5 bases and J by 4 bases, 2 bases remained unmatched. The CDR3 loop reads CASSVGGYEQYF. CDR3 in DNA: TGTGCCAGCAGTGTGGGAGGGTACGAGCAGTACTTC.

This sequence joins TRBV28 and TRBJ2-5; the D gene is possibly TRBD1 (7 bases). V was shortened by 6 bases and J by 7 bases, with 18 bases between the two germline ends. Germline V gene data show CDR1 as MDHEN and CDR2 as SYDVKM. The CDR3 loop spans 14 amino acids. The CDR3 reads CASRPRGQGGTQYF. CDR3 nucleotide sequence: TGTGCCAGCAGACCTAGGGGGCAGGGGGGGACCCAGTACTTC.

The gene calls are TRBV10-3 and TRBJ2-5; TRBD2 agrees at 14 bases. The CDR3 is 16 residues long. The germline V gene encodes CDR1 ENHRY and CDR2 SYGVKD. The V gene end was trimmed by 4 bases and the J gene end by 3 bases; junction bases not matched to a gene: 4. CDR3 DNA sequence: TGTGCCATCAGTGTCTCGGGACTAGCGGGGGAAGAGACCCAGTACTTC. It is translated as CAISVSGLAGEETQYF.

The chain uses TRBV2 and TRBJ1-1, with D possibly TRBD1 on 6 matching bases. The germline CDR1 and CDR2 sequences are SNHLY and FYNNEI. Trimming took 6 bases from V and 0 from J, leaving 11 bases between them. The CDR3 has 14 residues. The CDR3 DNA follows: TGTGCCAGCAGGGTGGGACACCTGAACACTGAAGCTTTCTTT. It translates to CASRVGHLNTEAFF.

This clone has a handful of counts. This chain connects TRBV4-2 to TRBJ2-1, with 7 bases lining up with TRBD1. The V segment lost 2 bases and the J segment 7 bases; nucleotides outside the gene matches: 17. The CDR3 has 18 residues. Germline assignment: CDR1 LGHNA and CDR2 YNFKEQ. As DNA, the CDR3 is TGTGCCAGCAGCCAAAGACTCGGTGTAGGGGGCCCTGGTAATGAGCAGTTCTTC. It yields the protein CASSQRLGVGGPGNEQFF.

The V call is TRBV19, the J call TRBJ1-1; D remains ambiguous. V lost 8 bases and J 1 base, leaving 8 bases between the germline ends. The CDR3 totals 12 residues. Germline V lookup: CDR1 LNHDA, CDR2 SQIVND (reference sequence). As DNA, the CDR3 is TGTGCCAGTCATGGAGGGAACACTGAAGCTTTCTTT. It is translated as CASHGGNTEAFF.

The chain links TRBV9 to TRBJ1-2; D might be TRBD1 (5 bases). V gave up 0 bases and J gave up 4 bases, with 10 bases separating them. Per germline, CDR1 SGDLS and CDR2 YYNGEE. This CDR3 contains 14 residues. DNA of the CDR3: TGTGCCAGCAGCGTAGGTGGAGGGACCTATGGCTACACCTTC. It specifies CASSVGGGTYGYTF.

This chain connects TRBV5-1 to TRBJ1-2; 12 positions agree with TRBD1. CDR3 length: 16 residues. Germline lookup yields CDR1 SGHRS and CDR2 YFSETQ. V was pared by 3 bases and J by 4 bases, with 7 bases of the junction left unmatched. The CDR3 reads CASSYHRDRGPYGYTF. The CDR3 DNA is TGCGCCAGCAGCTACCACCGGGACAGGGGGCCCTATGGCTACACCTTC.

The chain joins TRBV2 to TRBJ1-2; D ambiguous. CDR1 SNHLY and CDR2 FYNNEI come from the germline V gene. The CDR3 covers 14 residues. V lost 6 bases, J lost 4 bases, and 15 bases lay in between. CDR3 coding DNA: TGTGCCAGCAGCCTGGGGAGGGAGACCTATGGCTACACCTTC. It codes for CASSLGRETYGYTF.